The 26 T cell receptor beta chains in this list originate from one sample, sequenced in a study of blood T cell repertoires in COVID-19 (dated by TCRdb to 2020 to 2022). The method was the immunoSEQ multiplex PCR assay. TCRdb obtained this table from immuneACCESS and retained in-frame rearrangements with V and J assigned. These tables miss some clones; where compared with another copy, unresolved V genes account for less than half of the shortfall, and the remainder is unexplained. In all, the sample holds roughly 230,000 clones, and roughly 91% of those were seen once. The top ten constitute around 7% of the sample. Sequenced material: PBMCs or T cells enriched from blood (not recorded which). These receptors were collected from a man aged 30 to 39 in a cohort exposed to, infected with or recovered from COVID-19 (not recorded which).

V usage is TRBV4-2 and J usage is TRBJ2-5, with no clear D. Germline CDR1 reads LGHNA; CDR2 reads YNFKEQ. The length of the CDR3 is 16 residues. V gave up 2 bases and J gave up 1 base, with 14 bases separating them. CDR3 in amino acids: CASSQNGNYRQETQYF. DNA of the CDR3: TGTGCCAGCAGCCAAAATGGCAATTACCGCCAAGAGACCCAGTACTTC.

This chain joins TRBV6-5 and TRBJ1-2, with 8 bases matching TRBD1. The germline V gene has CDR1 MNHEY and CDR2 SVGAGI. The V segment lost 3 bases and the J segment 3 bases; nucleotides outside the gene matches: 9. This CDR3 contains 16 residues. CDR3 protein: CASSYFPPGQDYGYTF. The CDR3 DNA reads as TGTGCCAGCAGTTATTTCCCTCCGGGACAGGACTATGGCTACACCTTC.

The chain couples TRBV5-1 to TRBJ2-2; TRBD1 is a possible D gene (7 bases). CDR3 length: 17 amino acids. Germline V lookup: CDR1 SGHRS, CDR2 YFSETQ. V was pared by 2 bases and J by 2 bases, with 16 bases between. DNA for the CDR3: TGCGCCAGCAGCTTCACTAGCAGGGGGAGAAACACCGGGGAGCTGTTTTTT. It codes for CASSFTSRGRNTGELFF.

CDR3 loop: CASSLTVSSSGNTIYF. The DNA for the CDR3 is TGTGCCAGCAGCCTGACAGTTTCGAGCTCTGGAAACACCATATATTTT. The rearrangement uses TRBV28 and TRBJ1-3; possible D gene TRBD1, 5 bases. Germline V gives CDR1 MDHEN, CDR2 SYDVKM. The V and J ends lost 6 bases and 0 bases respectively, with 15 bases between them. The CDR3 extends over 16 amino acids.

The chain recombines TRBV4-1 with TRBJ2-4, with a possible D match to TRBD2 (7 bases). V was shortened by 1 base and J by 9 bases, with 16 bases between the two germline ends. The CDR3 has 15 amino acids. Germline V gene data show CDR1 as MGHRA and CDR2 as YSYEKL. CDR3 coding DNA: TGCGCCAGCAGCCAAGGCTGGGAGGGGGTCGGCATTCAGTACTTC. It specifies CASSQGWEGVGIQYF.

The gene calls are TRBV5-1 and TRBJ2-3; tentative D call: TRBD2 (6 bases). V dropped 5 bases and J dropped 4 bases, with 17 bases sitting between them. The CDR3 spans 15 residues. Germline loops: CDR1 SGHRS, CDR2 YFSETQ. CDR3 sequence reads: CASRRPEGFADTQYF. CDR3 coding DNA: TGCGCCAGCAGACGACCGGAGGGCTTCGCAGATACGCAGTATTTT.

The chain combines TRBV9 with TRBJ2-1; 7 nucleotides match TRBD2. The CDR3 consists of 17 residues. With V trimmed by 0 bases and J by 8 bases, 14 bases remained unmatched. CDR1 and CDR2 (germline): SGDLS, YYNGEE. In DNA, the CDR3 is TGTGCCAGCAGCGTAGACCCAACAGGACTAGTAGAGGATGAGCAGTTCTTC. As protein: CASSVDPTGLVEDEQFF.

The V gene is TRBV10-3, the J gene TRBJ1-1; D remains unclear. Germline CDR1 and CDR2: ENHRY and SYGVKD. The CDR3 is 12 amino acids. V dropped 4 bases and J dropped 1 base, with 4 bases sitting between them. This chain's CDR3 is CAISGQNTEAFF. DNA for the CDR3: TGTGCCATCAGTGGGCAGAACACTGAAGCTTTCTTT.

V gene TRBV18 combines with J gene TRBJ1-3; 7 nucleotides match TRBD1. Germline loops: CDR1 KGHSH, CDR2 LQKENI. The length of the CDR3 is 15 residues. The trim removed 3 bases at V and 1 base at J, leaving 3 bases unmatched. CDR3 DNA: TGTGCCAGCTCACCGACGACAGGGTCTGGAAACACCATATATTTT. Translating it yields CASSPTTGSGNTIYF. The variable domain in full, with the rest retrieved from reference TRBV18 and TRBJ1-3, is NAGVMQNPRHLVRRRGQEARLRCSPMKGHSHVYWYRQLPEEGLKFMVYLQKENIIDESGMPKERFSAEFPKEGPSILRIQQVVRGDSAAYFCASSPTTGSGNTIYFGEGSWLTVV.

The sample holds a few counts of this clone. This chain links TRBV19 with TRBJ2-1; 8 bases are shared with TRBD1. V lost 5 bases to trimming and J lost 6 bases; unmatched junction nucleotides: 6. Germline V CDR1 and CDR2: LNHDA, SQIVND (reference sequence). This CDR3 contains 14 residues. For the CDR3, the DNA is TGTGCCAGTAGTGCAGGGGGCGCGTTCAATGAGCAGTTCTTC. Translated: CASSAGGAFNEQFF.

The chain carries TRBV5-1 and TRBJ1-1; 10 bases fit TRBD1. The CDR3 loop spans 15 amino acids. Per the germline V gene, CDR1 is SGHRS and CDR2 is YFSETQ. V lost 4 bases and J lost 4; bases outside the gene matches: 7. CDR3 sequence (DNA): TGCGCCAGCAGCCACGCCGGGACAGGGGTCACTGAAGCTTTCTTT. Residues: CASSHAGTGVTEAFF.

This clone showed up just a few times. The genes are TRBV5-4 and TRBJ2-2; maybe TRBD2 (6 bases). The CDR3 covers 13 residues. V lost 5 bases and J 7 bases, leaving 12 bases between the germline ends. Germline V lookup: CDR1 SGHNT, CDR2 YYREEE (reference sequence). The CDR3 here is CASRYPSDGELFF. The CDR3, as DNA: TGTGCCAGCAGGTATCCTAGCGACGGGGAGCTGTTTTTT.

The CDR3 protein is CASRAGQGRNEQYF. Here the CDR3 DNA reads TGCGCCAGCAGAGCTGGACAGGGAAGGAACGAGCAGTACTTC. The chain is built from TRBV5-1 and TRBJ2-7; TRBD1 aligns across 8 bases. The germline V gene encodes CDR1 SGHRS and CDR2 YFSETQ. This CDR3 is built from 14 residues. Trimming cost V 5 bases and J 5 bases; bases outside gene matches: 9.

This clone was observed a single time. This rearrangement joins TRBV2 to TRBJ1-5; D remains unclear. CDR3 length equals 11 residues. Germline values: CDR1 SNHLY, CDR2 FYNNEI. Trimming cost V 5 bases and J 6 bases, with 5 bases left between them. The CDR3: CASSTGQPQHF. CDR3 in DNA: TGTGCCAGCAGTACCGGTCAGCCCCAGCATTTT.

On this clone: This same CDR3 is encoded by further DNA sequences in the sample. The CDR3 coding sequence is TGTGCCAGCAGCTTAGGGCGGGGAGAGACCCAGTACTTC. It yields the protein CASSLGRGETQYF. The genes are TRBV7-2 and TRBJ2-5; tentative D call: TRBD2 (6 bases). The V gene's germline CDR1 is SGHTA and CDR2 FQGNSA. The germline V and J ends were trimmed by 1 base and 4 bases, with 7 bases remaining between them. This CDR3 comprises 13 residues.

The chain is built from TRBV11-1 and TRBJ2-5; 7 bases agree with TRBD1. Looked up from germline, CDR1 is SGHAT and CDR2 is FQDESV (reference sequence). The junction had 1 base not matched to a gene; V was cut back by 8 bases and J by 4 bases. This CDR3 comprises 11 residues. The CDR3 DNA reads TGTGCCAGCCGACAGGGAGAGACCCAGTACTTC. Residues: CASRQGETQYF. The full variable domain, in which reference TRBV11-1 and TRBJ2-5 provide the parts outside the CDR3, is EAEVAQSPRYKITEKSQAVAFWCDPISGHATLYWYRQILGQGPELLVQFQDESVVDDSQLPKDRFSAERLKGVDSTLKIQPAELGDSAMYLCASRQGETQYFGPGTRLLVL.

The V and J genes are TRBV6-2 or TRBV6-3 and TRBJ2-3; D is uncertain. CDR1 MNHEY and CDR2 SVGEGT come from the germline V gene. The CDR3 consists of 14 residues. Trimming left V 2 bases short and J 2 bases short, with 8 bases between. CDR3 sequence reads: CASSYRLLTDTQYF. The CDR3 coding sequence is TGTGCCAGCAGTTACCGACTTCTCACAGATACGCAGTATTTT.

The chain uses TRBV7-3 and TRBJ2-5, with 9 bases identical to TRBD1. The CDR3 contains 14 residues. V gave up 5 bases and J gave up 5 bases; unmatched junction bases: 6. Per germline, CDR1 SGHTA and CDR2 FQGTGA. The CDR3 protein is CASSTTGGGETQYF. The CDR3 nucleotides are TGTGCCAGCAGCACAACAGGGGGCGGGGAGACCCAGTACTTC.

The rearrangement links TRBV5-6 to TRBJ2-1; 9 nucleotides line up with TRBD2. The CDR3 loop spans 16 amino acids. Trimming took 3 bases from V and 4 from J; bases not matched to a gene: 8. Germline V lookup: CDR1 SGHDT, CDR2 YYEEEE. This CDR3 is CASSYLAGRSYNEQFF. In DNA, the CDR3 is TGTGCCAGCAGCTATCTAGCGGGACGGTCTTACAATGAGCAGTTCTTC.

This sequence joins TRBV24-1 and TRBJ1-2; no clear D. This CDR3 is 17 amino acids long. Germline V gives CDR1 KGHDR, CDR2 SFDVKD. V was cut by 4 bases and J by 4 bases, with 21 bases left in between. CDR3 DNA: TGTGCCACCAGTGAAGGGAGAGGCTCGGACCTGAGCTATGGCTACACCTTC. This encodes CATSEGRGSDLSYGYTF.

The CDR3 DNA follows: TGTGCCAGCAGTTACCGGACAGGGCCCACCGGGGAGCTGTTTTTT. This translates into CASSYRTGPTGELFF. V gene TRBV6-5 combines with J gene TRBJ2-2, with 8 bases lining up with TRBD1. Germline assignment: CDR1 MNHEY and CDR2 SVGAGI. Unmatched junction bases numbered 3, after V lost 2 bases and J lost 4 bases. The CDR3 loop spans 15 amino acids.

J is TRBJ2-3 and V is TRBV27, with D possibly matching TRBD2 (6 bases). This CDR3 spans 15 amino acids. Deletions cut 6 bases from V and 3 bases from J, with 16 bases between. Germline V gene data show CDR1 as MNHEY and CDR2 as SMNVEV (reference sequence). CDR3 nucleotides: TGTGCCAGCAGCCCCCTCGGCGGGAATACAGATACGCAGTATTTT. Its translation: CASSPLGGNTDTQYF.

The V and J genes are TRBV5-1 and TRBJ2-3; weak D call: TRBD2 (7 bases). V dropped 2 bases and J dropped 6 bases, with 16 bases sitting between them. This CDR3 spans 15 amino acids. CDR1 SGHRS and CDR2 YFSETQ come from the germline V gene. The CDR3 coding sequence is TGCGCCAGCAGCTTTGTGAGGGGGGGACCCGATACGCAGTATTTT. This translates into CASSFVRGGPDTQYF.

The chain uses TRBV9 and TRBJ1-4; tentatively, D is TRBD1 (5 bases). V was shortened by 0 bases and J by 3 bases, with 9 bases between the two germline ends. The germline V gene encodes CDR1 SGDLS and CDR2 YYNGEE. This CDR3 has 15 amino acids. The CDR3, as DNA: TGTGCCAGCAGCGTAGAGGGGCAGCCTAATGAAAAACTGTTTTTT. Amino acids: CASSVEGQPNEKLFF.

The chain recombines TRBV4-2 with TRBJ1-4; 9 bases map to TRBD1. The CDR3 extends over 16 amino acids. With 2 bases clipped from V and 8 bases from J, the junction kept 9 bases outside the gene matches. CDR1 is LGHNA, CDR2 YNFKEQ, per germline. Here the CDR3 DNA reads TGTGCCAGCAGCCAACCTGAGGGACAGGGCTTAGAAAAACTGTTTTTT. This gives the protein CASSQPEGQGLEKLFF.

The chain has TRBV4-2 and TRBJ1-4; 7 nucleotides line up with TRBD1. This CDR3 contains 16 residues. The V segment lost 0 bases and the J segment 5 bases; nucleotides outside the gene matches: 6. Per germline, CDR1 LGHNA and CDR2 YNFKEQ. The CDR3 DNA reads TGTGCCAGCAGCCAAGAATCGGGACAGAGAAATGAAAAACTGTTTTTT. This translates into CASSQESGQRNEKLFF.